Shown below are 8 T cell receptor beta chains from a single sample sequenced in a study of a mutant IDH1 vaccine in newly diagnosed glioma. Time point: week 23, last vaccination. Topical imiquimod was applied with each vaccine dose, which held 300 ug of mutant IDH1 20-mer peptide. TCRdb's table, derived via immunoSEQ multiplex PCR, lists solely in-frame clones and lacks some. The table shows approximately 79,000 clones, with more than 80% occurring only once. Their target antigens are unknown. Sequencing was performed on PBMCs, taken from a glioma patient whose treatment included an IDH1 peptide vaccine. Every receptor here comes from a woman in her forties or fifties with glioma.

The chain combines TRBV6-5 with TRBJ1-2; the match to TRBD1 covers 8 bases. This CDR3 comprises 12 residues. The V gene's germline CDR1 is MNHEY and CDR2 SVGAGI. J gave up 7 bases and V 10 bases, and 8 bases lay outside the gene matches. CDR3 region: CATEDRVRGYTF. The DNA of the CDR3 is TGTGCCACGGAGGACAGGGTACGTGGCTACACCTTC.

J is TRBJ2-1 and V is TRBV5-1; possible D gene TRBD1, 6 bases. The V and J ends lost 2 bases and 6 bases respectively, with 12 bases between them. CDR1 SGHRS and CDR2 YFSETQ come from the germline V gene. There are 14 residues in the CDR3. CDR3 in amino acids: CASSLRQAVNEQFF. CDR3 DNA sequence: TGCGCCAGCAGCTTAAGACAGGCCGTCAATGAGCAGTTCTTC.

CDR3 in DNA: TGTGCCAGCAGTGCCCCCCTCCACCAGGGGGTGGATACGCAGTATTTT. As protein: CASSAPLHQGVDTQYF. The V gene is TRBV6-1, the J gene TRBJ2-3; 7 bases are a match to TRBD1. Germline loops: CDR1 MNHNS, CDR2 SASEGT. The ends lost 4 bases at V and 6 bases at J; junction bases unmatched: 13. This CDR3 spans 16 amino acids.

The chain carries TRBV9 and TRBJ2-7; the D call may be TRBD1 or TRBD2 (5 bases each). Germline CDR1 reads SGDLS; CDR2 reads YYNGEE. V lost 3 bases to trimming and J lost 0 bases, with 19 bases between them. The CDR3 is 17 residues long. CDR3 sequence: CASSGGLQGPSSYEQYF. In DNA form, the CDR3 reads TGTGCCAGCAGCGGTGGACTGCAGGGACCGAGCTCCTACGAGCAGTACTTC.

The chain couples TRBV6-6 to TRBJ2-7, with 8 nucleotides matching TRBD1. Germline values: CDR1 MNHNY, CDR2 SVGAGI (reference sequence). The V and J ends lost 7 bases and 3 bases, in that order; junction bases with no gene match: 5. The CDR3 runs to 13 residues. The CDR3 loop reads CASTGGRGYEQYF. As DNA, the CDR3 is TGTGCCAGCACAGGGGGCCGGGGCTACGAGCAGTACTTC.

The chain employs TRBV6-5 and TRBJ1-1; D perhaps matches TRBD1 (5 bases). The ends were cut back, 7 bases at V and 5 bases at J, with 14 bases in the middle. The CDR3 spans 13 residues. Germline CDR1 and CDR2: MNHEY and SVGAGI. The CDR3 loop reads CASKSGGLTEAFF. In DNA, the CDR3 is TGTGCCAGCAAGTCTGGGGGTTTGACTGAAGCTTTCTTT.

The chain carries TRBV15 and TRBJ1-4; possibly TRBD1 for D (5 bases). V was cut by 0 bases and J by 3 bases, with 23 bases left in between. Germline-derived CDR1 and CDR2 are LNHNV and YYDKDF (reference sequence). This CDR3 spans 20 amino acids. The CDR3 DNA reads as TGTGCCACCAGCAGAGAAGACCCTCACCGGGGCCTCGTATCTAATGAAAAACTGTTTTTT. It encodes CATSREDPHRGLVSNEKLFF.

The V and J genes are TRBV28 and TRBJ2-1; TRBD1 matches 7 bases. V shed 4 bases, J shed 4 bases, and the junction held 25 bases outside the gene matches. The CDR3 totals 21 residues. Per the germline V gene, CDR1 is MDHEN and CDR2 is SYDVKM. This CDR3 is CASSSLFRGQKSSKAYNEQFF. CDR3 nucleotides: TGTGCCAGCAGTTCCCTTTTTCGGGGACAGAAATCATCGAAAGCATACAATGAGCAGTTCTTC.